These 21 T cell receptor gamma chains came from one sample sequenced in a study of gamma-delta chains in newborns, infants, children. TCRdb ran CATT on the reads. This sample has 530 or so gamma-chain clones; about 80% occur once, and the top ten carry about 12%. The sequences come from blood, collected at baseline. These receptor sequences come from a child who was a newborn, infant or young child, either healthy, febrile or measles-vaccinated (not recorded which). This table probably holds off-target reads from a library built for another chain.

Details on this clone: The DNA is left out, because the CDR3 cannot be placed on it with certainty; the CDR3 is given as TCRdb lists it. The V gene is given as TRGV9, and no J gene call is available. A total of 25 residues make up the CDR3, ends included. Germline V gene sequence: CDR1 GITISATS, CDR2 ISYDGTV (reference sequence). This chain's CDR3 is CACDSTGGRSWDTRQMFFGTGIKLF.

The J gene is uncalled and the V gene is TRGV9. The CDR3 is made up of 18 amino acids. CDR1 is GITISATS and CDR2 is ISYDGTV in the germline V gene (reference sequence). The CDR3 loop is CACDTLGDAMRDTAQLFF. Here the CDR3 DNA reads TGTGCCTGTGACACCCTGGGGGATGCGATGAGGGATACAGCACAACTCTTCTTT.

This clone was seen only a few times. The DNA is omitted, as the CDR3 cannot be located on it reliably, and the CDR3 follows TCRdb's listing. Other DNA sequences within the sample encode an identical CDR3. V gene TRGV9 was called; the J gene was not. The CDR3 is 25 residues long, ends included. Per the germline V gene, CDR1 is GITISATS and CDR2 is ISYDGTV (reference sequence). The CDR3 loop reads CACDSTGGYSWDTRQMFFGTGIKLF.

The sample holds a few counts of this clone. It is unclear where the CDR3 begins or ends on the DNA, so no DNA is shown, and the CDR3 is as TCRdb lists it. The same CDR3 is also encoded by other DNA sequences in this sample. V gene TRGV9 was called; the J gene was not. The CDR3 has 24 residues if both end residues are counted. Germline V gene sequence: CDR1 GITISATS, CDR2 ISYDGTV (reference sequence). CDR3 protein: CACDTAGGYWDTRQMFFGTGIKLF.

This clone occurred once. The DNA is left out, because the CDR3 cannot be placed on it with certainty; the CDR3 is given as TCRdb lists it. The V gene call is TRGV9, and the J gene call is absent. Germline CDR1 GITISATS, CDR2 ISYDGTV (reference sequence). The CDR3 is 25 residues long, ends included. CDR3 sequence: CACDTGDIYSWDTRQMFFGTGIKLF.

This clone was observed a few times. Because the CDR3's place on the DNA is in doubt, the DNA is left out and the CDR3 is given as listed by TCRdb. No J gene was assigned, while the V gene was called as TRGV9. Counting both end residues, the CDR3 totals 25 amino acids. The germline V gene encodes CDR1 GITISATS and CDR2 ISYDGTV (reference sequence). CDR3: CACDTGGFSSWDTRQMFFGTGIKLF.

A note on this clone: The limits of the CDR3 on the DNA are not certain, so only TCRdb's listed CDR3 is given. The sample holds other DNA sequences that translate to the same CDR3. The J gene went uncalled, whereas the V gene is TRGV9. Both ends counted, the CDR3 spans 26 residues. Looked up from germline, CDR1 is GITISATS and CDR2 is ISYDGTV (reference sequence). CDR3 sequence: CACDTVLGDSSWDTRQMFFGTGIKLF.

As to this clone: No DNA is shown, since the ends of the CDR3 on it are uncertain; the CDR3 is the one TCRdb lists. The J gene is uncalled and the V gene is TRGV9. CDR1 and CDR2 (germline): GITISATS, ISYDGTV (reference sequence). Ends included, the CDR3 has 25 residues. The CDR3 region is CACDVLGDTAWDTRQMFFGTGIKLF.

Regarding this clone: The limits of the CDR3 on the DNA are not certain, so only TCRdb's listed CDR3 is given. With the J gene uncalled, the V gene is TRGV9. Germline CDR1 reads GITISATS; CDR2 reads ISYDGTV (reference sequence). Termini included, the CDR3 measures 25 amino acids. The CDR3 here is CACDSTGVSSWDTRQMFFGTGIKLF.

Note on this clone: The limits of the CDR3 on the DNA are not certain, so only TCRdb's listed CDR3 is given. TRGV9 is the V gene, and the J gene was not called. Germline V CDR1 and CDR2: GITISATS, ISYDGTV (reference sequence). With termini counted, the CDR3 has 26 amino acids. CDR3 in amino acids: CACDTAWGISSWDTRQMFFGTGIKLF.

Details on this clone: Because the CDR3's place on the DNA is in doubt, the DNA is left out and the CDR3 is given as listed by TCRdb. Different DNA sequences within this sample yield the same CDR3. The J gene went uncalled, whereas the V gene is TRGV9. Germline V gene data show CDR1 as GITISATS and CDR2 as ISYDGTV (reference sequence). The CDR3 totals 28 residues, both ends included. The CDR3 loop reads CACDTVLGDTPSSWDTRQMFFGTGIKLF.

Remarks on this clone: Because the CDR3's place on the DNA is in doubt, the DNA is left out and the CDR3 is given as listed by TCRdb. CDR3 sequence: CACDTLNTGGYSWDTRQMFFGTGIKLF. A V gene of TRGV9 was called, but no J gene was assigned. From germline, CDR1 is GITISATS and CDR2 ISYDGTV (reference sequence). The CDR3 spans 27 amino acids, including both terminal residues.

Note on this clone: No DNA is shown, since the ends of the CDR3 on it are uncertain; the CDR3 is the one TCRdb lists. The V gene call reads TRGV9; no J gene was called. A total of 25 residues make up the CDR3, ends included. CDR1 and CDR2 (germline): GITISATS, ISYDGTV (reference sequence). CDR3 sequence reads: CACDTGGAYSWDTRQMFFGTGIKLF.

This clone was counted once. The CDR3 reads CAFGGPTLTAQLFF. The CDR3 nucleotides are TGTGCCTTTGGGGGCCCTACTTTGACAGCACAACTCTTCTTT. The J gene is uncalled and the V gene is TRGV9. This CDR3 is 14 amino acids long. The V gene's germline CDR1 is GITISATS and CDR2 ISYDGTV (reference sequence).

No call exists for the J gene, whereas the V gene is TRGV9. Germline-derived CDR1 and CDR2 are GITISATS and ISYDGTV (reference sequence). This CDR3 has 21 residues. CDR3 sequence (DNA): TGTGCCTGTGACACCGTATCTGGGGGATACGGGATGTTTCCTTTGACAGCACAACTCTTCTTT. Its translation is CACDTVSGGYGMFPLTAQLFF.

On this clone itself: The DNA is omitted, as the CDR3 cannot be located on it reliably, and the CDR3 follows TCRdb's listing. The V gene corresponds to TRGV9; no J gene was called. Per germline, CDR1 GITISATS and CDR2 ISYDGTV (reference sequence). The CDR3 spans 28 residues, counting both ends. CDR3 region: CACDTVLGDTFSSWDTRQMFFGTGIKLF.

This clone was recorded a few times. The DNA is left out, because the CDR3 cannot be placed on it with certainty; the CDR3 is given as TCRdb lists it. The J gene has no call, while the V gene is TRGV9. The CDR3 contains 25 residues when both ends are counted. The germline gives CDR1 GITISATS, CDR2 ISYDGTV (reference sequence). CDR3 sequence: CACDSTGGYPWDTRQMFFGTGIKLF.

The J gene has no call, while the V gene is TRGV9. This CDR3 is 13 amino acids long. Per the germline V gene, CDR1 is GITISATS and CDR2 is ISYDGTV (reference sequence). CDR3 amino acids: CACDKIGTAQLFF. The CDR3 coding sequence is TGTGCCTGTGACAAAATAGGGACAGCACAACTCTTCTTT.

In this sample, this clone turned up a few times. For the CDR3, the DNA is TGTGCCTGTGACACCTCTTTTATGGGGGTCCCGACAGCACAACTCTTCTTT. Translated: CACDTSFMGVPTAQLFF. The J gene went uncalled, whereas the V gene is TRGV9. The CDR3 length is 17 residues. The germline gives CDR1 GITISATS, CDR2 ISYDGTV (reference sequence).

Turning to this clone: A single base separates this from a much larger clone, so it may be a read error. The DNA is omitted, as the CDR3 cannot be located on it reliably, and the CDR3 follows TCRdb's listing. No J gene was named, though the V gene is TRGV9. Germline CDR1 is GITISATS and CDR2 is ISYDGTV (reference sequence). The CDR3 numbers 26 amino acids, ends counted. The CDR3 region is CACDTLLGDSSWDTRQMFFGTGIKLF.

With regard to this clone: It is unclear where the CDR3 begins or ends on the DNA, so no DNA is shown, and the CDR3 is as TCRdb lists it. The V gene is TRGV9, but the J gene lacks a call. Per the germline V gene, CDR1 is GITISATS and CDR2 is ISYDGTV (reference sequence). The CDR3 is made up of 25 amino acids, end residues included. CDR3 amino acids: CACDSTGGVSWDTRQMFFGTGIKLF.